This entry describes one T cell receptor beta chain. This entry belongs to a study of blood T cell repertoires in COVID-19. The CDR3 is 15 residues long. Germline values: CDR1 SGHRS, CDR2 YFSETQ. The ends lost 5 bases at V and 1 base at J; junction bases unmatched: 5. Authors' analysis steps: Researchers report that nucleated cell counts were estimated from reference gene primer amplification. TCRdb keeps only in-frame clones here, not all; method: immunoSEQ multiplex PCR. V and J calls and clone size are copied from that table; D and trimming were computed from the DNA. The data hold 300,000 to 350,000 clones, with approximately 83% observed a single time. Cohort placement rested on clinical history that participants reported themselves.

The TCR originated in a woman between 40 and 50 years old with acute COVID-19. Sequences were obtained from PBMCs or T cells enriched from blood (not recorded which). The chain links TRBV5-1 to TRBJ2-2, with 7 bases that match TRBD1. CDR3 DNA: TGCGCCAGCAGTCCAAGACAGGGGAACACCGGGGAGCTGTTTTTT. Translating gives CASSPRQGNTGELFF.